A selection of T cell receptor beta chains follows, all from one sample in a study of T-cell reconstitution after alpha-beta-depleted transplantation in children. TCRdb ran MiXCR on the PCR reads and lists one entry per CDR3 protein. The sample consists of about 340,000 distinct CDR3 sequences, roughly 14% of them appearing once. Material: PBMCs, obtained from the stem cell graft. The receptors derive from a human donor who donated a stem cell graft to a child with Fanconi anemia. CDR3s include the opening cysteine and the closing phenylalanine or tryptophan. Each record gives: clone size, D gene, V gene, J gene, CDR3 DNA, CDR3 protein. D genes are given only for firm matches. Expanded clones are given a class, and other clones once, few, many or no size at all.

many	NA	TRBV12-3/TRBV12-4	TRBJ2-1	TGTGCCAGCAGTTTAGTAGGAGTACGGTTCTTC	CASSLVGVRFF
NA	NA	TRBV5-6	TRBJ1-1	TGTGCCAGCAGCTCTTGGGTGGCAGGGTTGCGGGTTGAAGCTTTCTTT	CASSSWVAGLRVEAFF
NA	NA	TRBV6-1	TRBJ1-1	TGTGCCAGCAGCCACCGGGACAACACTGAAGCTTTCTTT	CASSHRDNTEAFF
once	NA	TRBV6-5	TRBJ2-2	TGTGCCAGCAGTTACGGGGGGACGAACACCGGGGAGCTGTTTTTT	CASSYGGTNTGELFF
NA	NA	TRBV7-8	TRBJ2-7	TGTGCCAGCAGCTTAGATGTGGGGGAGCAGTACTTC	CASSLDVGEQYF
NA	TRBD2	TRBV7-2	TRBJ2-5	TGTGCCAGCAGCCCGATGGGAGGGGAGACCCAGTACTTC	CASSPMGGETQYF
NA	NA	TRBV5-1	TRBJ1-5	TGCGCCGGCAGCTTGGCTGGGGGACCCCCGGGGCCCCAGCATTTT	CAGSLAGGPPGPQHF
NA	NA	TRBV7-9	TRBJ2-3	TGTGCCAGCAGCGAGTTCGGTGCGGGGAGGACAGATACGCAGTATTTT	CASSEFGAGRTDTQYF
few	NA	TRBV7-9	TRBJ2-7	TGTGCCAGCTCCCCGGAGAACACCTACGAGCAGTACTTC	CASSPENTYEQYF
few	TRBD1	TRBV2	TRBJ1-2	TGTGCCAGCAGTGAAACTCCAGGGGGAACACCCTATGGCTACACCTTC	CASSETPGGTPYGYTF
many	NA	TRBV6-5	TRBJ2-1	TGTGCCAGCAGTTACTCGCATTACATCAAGGAGCAGTTCTTC	CASSYSHYIKEQFF
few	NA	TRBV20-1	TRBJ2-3	TGCAGTGCCGTCCACCGGGCCCGGAGCACAGATACGCAGTATTTT	CSAVHRARSTDTQYF
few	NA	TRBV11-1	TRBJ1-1	TGTGCCAGCAGCCCTCGGGCGACTGAAGCTTTCTTT	CASSPRATEAFF
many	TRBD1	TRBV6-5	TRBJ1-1	TGTGCCAGCAGTCAGCCCAGGGGGCAAACCACTGAAGCTTTCTTT	CASSQPRGQTTEAFF
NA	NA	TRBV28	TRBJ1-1	TGTGCCAGCAGTTCTTACAGGAGTACTGAAGCTTTCTTT	CASSSYRSTEAFF
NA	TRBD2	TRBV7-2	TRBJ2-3	TGTGCCAGCAGCTTAGGTAGCGGGGTCCATAGCACAGATACGCAGTATTTT	CASSLGSGVHSTDTQYF
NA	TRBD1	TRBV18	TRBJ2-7	TGTGCCAGCTCACCTTATGGACAGGGTGGGTCCTACGAGCAGTACTTC	CASSPYGQGGSYEQYF
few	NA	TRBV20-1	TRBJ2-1	TGCAGTGCTAGGCTTCCGTTCTCCTACAATGAGCAGTTCTTC	CSARLPFSYNEQFF
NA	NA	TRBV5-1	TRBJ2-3	TGCGCCAGTGGCTGGGCCTCGCCGGGGGATACGCAGTATTTT	CASGWASPGDTQYF
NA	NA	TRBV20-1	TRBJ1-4	TGCAGTGCTAGAGATAGAGTGGGAAATGAAAAACTGTTTTTT	CSARDRVGNEKLFF
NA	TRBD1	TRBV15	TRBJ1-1	TGTGCCACCAGCCGACAGGGGAGGGTATCTGAAGCTTTCTTT	CATSRQGRVSEAFF
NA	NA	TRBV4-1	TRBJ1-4	TGCGCCAGCAGCCAAGTCGAGGGGGTAATTAATGAAAAACCGTTTTTT	CASSQVEGVINEKPFF
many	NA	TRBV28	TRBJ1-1	TGTGCCAGCAGTTTAAGAACGGATAGCGCTGAAGCTTTCTTT	CASSLRTDSAEAFF
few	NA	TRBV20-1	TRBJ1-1	TGCAGTGCTAGAGAAGGACTGACTGAAGCTTTCTTT	CSAREGLTEAFF
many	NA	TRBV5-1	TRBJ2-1	TGCGCCAGCAGCTGGGATGAGAGTTACAATGAGCAGTTCTTC	CASSWDESYNEQFF
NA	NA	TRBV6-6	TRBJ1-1	TGTGCCAGCAGTGGACTTGGGACGGACCTTTTT	CASSGLGTDLF
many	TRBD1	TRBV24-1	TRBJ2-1	TGTGCCACCAGTGGGGACAGGACATACAATGAGCAGTTCTTC	CATSGDRTYNEQFF
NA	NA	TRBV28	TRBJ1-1	TGTGCCAGCGGCTCTCCCTCCAGGGAGAACACTGAAGCTTTCTTT	CASGSPSRENTEAFF
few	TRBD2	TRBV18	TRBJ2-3	TGTGCCAGCTCACCATTTGCGGGGGGGCAGGATACGCAGTATTTT	CASSPFAGGQDTQYF
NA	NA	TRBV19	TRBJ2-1	TGTGCCAGTAGGAACGGGGGAGGCGATGAGCAGTTCTTC	CASRNGGGDEQFF
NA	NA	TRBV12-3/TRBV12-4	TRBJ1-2	TGTGCCAGCAGTTTTCGGGGTGATGGTGGCGGCTACACCTTC	CASSFRGDGGGYTF
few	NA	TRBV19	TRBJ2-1	TGTGCCAGTAGTATCCTACTAAGCTCCTACAATGAGCAGTTCTTC	CASSILLSSYNEQFF
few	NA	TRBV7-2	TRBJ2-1	TGTGCCAGCAGCCCAACGGGACGGATCAATGAGCAGTTCTTC	CASSPTGRINEQFF
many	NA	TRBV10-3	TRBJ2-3	TGTGCCATCGGGGGCGGGGAGGCAGATACGCAGTATTTT	CAIGGGEADTQYF
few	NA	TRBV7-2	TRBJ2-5	TGTGCCAGCAGCTTAGGACTTGGCCAGTACTTC	CASSLGLGQYF
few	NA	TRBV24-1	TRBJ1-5	TGTGCCACCAGTGACGCCCACGGGGACGGGGCCCAGCATTTT	CATSDAHGDGAQHF
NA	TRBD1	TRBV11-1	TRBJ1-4	TGTGCCAGCAGCTTCGGGTTTGGGACAGCCGGTGAAAAACTGTTTTTT	CASSFGFGTAGEKLFF
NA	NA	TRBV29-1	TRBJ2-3	TGCAGCGTTGGCGTTAGTGCCAGCACAGATACGCAGTATTTT	CSVGVSASTDTQYF
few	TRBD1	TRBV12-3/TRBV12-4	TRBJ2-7	TGTGCCAGCAGTTTAGCGCAGGGGGCGAAGGGCGAGCAGTACTTC	CASSLAQGAKGEQYF
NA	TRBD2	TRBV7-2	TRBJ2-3	TGTGCCAGCAGCCCACGGGACTACAACCCAAAATCGGATACGCAGTATTTT	CASSPRDYNPKSDTQYF
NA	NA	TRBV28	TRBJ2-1	TGTGCCAGCGGATTGGCCCCCCATGAGCAGTTCTTC	CASGLAPHEQFF
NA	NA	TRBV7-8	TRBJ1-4	TGTGCCAGCAGCCGTGACAGACGTGAAAAACTGTTTTTT	CASSRDRREKLFF
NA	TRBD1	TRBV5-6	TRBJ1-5	TGTGCCAGCAGCGACGGGACAGGGTCTCAGCCCCAGCATTTT	CASSDGTGSQPQHF
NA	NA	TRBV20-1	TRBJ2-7	TGCAGTGCTAGAGTGCAGTCCCCGGGCGAGCAGTACTTC	CSARVQSPGEQYF
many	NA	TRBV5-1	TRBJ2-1	TGCGCCAGCAGCTTGGATCTCCCGAGGAGATTAAAGGAGGGCAATGAGCAGTTCTTC	CASSLDLPRRLKEGNEQFF
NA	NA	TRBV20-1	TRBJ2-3	TGCAGTGCTTGGGACACCTACACAGATACGCAGTATTTT	CSAWDTYTDTQYF
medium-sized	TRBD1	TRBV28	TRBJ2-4	TGTGCCAGCAGCCCGCTTACAGGGGGCACTCCGCTAGCCAAAAACATTCAGTACTTC	CASSPLTGGTPLAKNIQYF
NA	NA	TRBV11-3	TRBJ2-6	TGTGCCAGCAGCAATGGGGGCTCTGGGGCCAACGTCCTGACTTTC	CASSNGGSGANVLTF
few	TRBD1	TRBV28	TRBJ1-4	TGTGCCAGCAGTTTAAACCCGGGACAGGGGAATGAAAAACTGTTTTTT	CASSLNPGQGNEKLFF
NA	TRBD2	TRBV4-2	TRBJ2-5	TGTGCCAGCACCCAGGGTTTGAGAACTAGCGGGGACCAAGAGACCCAGTACTTC	CASTQGLRTSGDQETQYF
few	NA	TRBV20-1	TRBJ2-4	TGCAGTGCCCCCCCTGGGAGGTCAATCGGGGGCATTCAGTACTTC	CSAPPGRSIGGIQYF
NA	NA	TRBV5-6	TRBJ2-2	TGTGCCAGCAGCTTTGGAAGGGGATCTAACACCGGGGAGCTGTTTTTT	CASSFGRGSNTGELFF
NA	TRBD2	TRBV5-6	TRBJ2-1	TGTGCCAGCAGCTTTTATACCGCCTGGCGGGAGGGGGACAATGAGCAGTTCTTC	CASSFYTAWREGDNEQFF
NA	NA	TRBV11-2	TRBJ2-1	TGTGCCAGCAGCTTAGTAGGGGCCCGGGGGACCCGCGATGAGCAGTTCTTC	CASSLVGARGTRDEQFF
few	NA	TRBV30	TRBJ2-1	TGTGCCTGGACGGTCAGGTTAGTCACCAACAATGAGCAGTTCTTC	CAWTVRLVTNNEQFF
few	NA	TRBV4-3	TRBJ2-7	TGCGCCAGCAGCCAAGATCTGGACAGCCGGTACTACGAGCAGTACTTC	CASSQDLDSRYYEQYF
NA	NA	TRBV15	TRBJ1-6	TGTGCCACCAGGATAATGGGGTCACCCCTCCACTTT	CATRIMGSPLHF
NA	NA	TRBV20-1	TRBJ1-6	TGCAGCGCCCTACGGGGGTATAATTCACCCCTCCACTTT	CSALRGYNSPLHF
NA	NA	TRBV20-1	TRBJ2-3	TGCAGTGCGCCATCGGGACCGACAGATACGCAGTATTTT	CSAPSGPTDTQYF